The TCR beta chain described here comes from a study of long-term antiretroviral therapy in people with HIV. At minimum, one pre-ART and two post-ART PBMC samples were obtained from each donor. Each HIV-infected participant was given treatment in the United States. About this clone itself: Antigen: not known.

Study findings and constraints: The study collected no data on ART adherence, viral resistance or therapy changes.

V gave up 4 bases and J gave up 4 bases; unmatched junction bases: 11. Germline-derived CDR1 and CDR2 are MNHNS and SASEGT. The CDR3 is 16 amino acids. Sequencing used immunoSEQ v3.0 at survey level. Sequencing was performed with immunoSEQ multiplex PCR; in TCRdb, only in-frame clones are kept and a portion is missing. The sample includes more than 15,000 clones, 81% of them seen just once. The TCR sequence derives from a man aged 30-40 years with HIV. The sequenced sample was unsorted PBMCs, obtained approximately 14 months before starting antiretroviral therapy. The chain employs TRBV6-1 and TRBJ1-2, with 8 bases identical to TRBD1. CDR3 nucleotides: TGTGCCAGCAGTGTACCCCGACAGGGGCTGAGCTATGGCTACACCTTC. It codes for CASSVPRQGLSYGYTF.